Only one count was recorded for the clone carrying this TCR beta chain. The data are from a study of T cell responses to AZD1222 COVID-19 vaccine. Second doses were pooled across both intervals (about 4 or about 12 weeks). Sequencing was performed with immunoSEQ multiplex PCR; in TCRdb, only in-frame clones are kept and a portion is missing. The sample carries 110,000 or so clones, 70% to 90% recorded once. Germline-derived CDR1 and CDR2 are SGHVS and FQNEAQ. The ends were cut back, 4 bases at V and 8 bases at J, with 9 bases in the middle. The CDR3 spans 12 residues. V and J are TRBV7-8 and TRBJ1-5; unclear D gene. This TCR was sampled from an adult who received the AZD1222 COVID-19 vaccine. Specimen: peripheral blood, collected 28 days after the second AZD1222 dose. The DNA for the CDR3 is TGTGCCAGCAGCTCGATTATGGAGCCCCAGCATTTT. Translated, it gives CASSSIMEPQHF. Combining the CDR3 with reference TRBV7-8 and TRBJ1-5 gives the whole variable domain GAGVSQSPRYKVAKRGQDVALRCDPISGHVSLFWYQQALGQGPEFLTYFQNEAQLDKSGLPSDRFFAERPEGSVSTLKIQRTQQEDSAVYLCASSSIMEPQHFGDGTRLSIL.